This TCR beta chain was sequenced in a study of cytomegalovirus exposure and HLA in healthy donors. Germline V gives CDR1 SGHTA, CDR2 FQGNSA. The length of the CDR3 is 18 residues. With 6 bases clipped from V and 0 bases from J, the junction kept 11 bases outside the gene matches. Each donor's status was that of a healthy bone marrow donor. The PCR was carried out with 60 Vbeta primers and 13 Jbeta primers. Sequenced by immunoSEQ multiplex PCR; TCRdb stores in-frame clones only, minus some. This sample has some 130,000 clones, with about 82% found just once. Whole-study findings and limits: By HLA locus, TCR association rates varied in a later analysis, with DRB1 showing the most and HLA-C the fewest.

This clone has only a few counts. Its antigen is unknown. The chain has TRBV7-2 and TRBJ2-3, with 11 bases matching TRBD2. Sequenced: PBMCs. This TCR came from a female donor in good health and CMV-seropositive. The CDR3, as DNA: TGTGCCAGCAGTAGAGTGCTAGCGGGAGGCCCCAGCACAGATACGCAGTATTTT. As protein: CASSRVLAGGPSTDTQYF.